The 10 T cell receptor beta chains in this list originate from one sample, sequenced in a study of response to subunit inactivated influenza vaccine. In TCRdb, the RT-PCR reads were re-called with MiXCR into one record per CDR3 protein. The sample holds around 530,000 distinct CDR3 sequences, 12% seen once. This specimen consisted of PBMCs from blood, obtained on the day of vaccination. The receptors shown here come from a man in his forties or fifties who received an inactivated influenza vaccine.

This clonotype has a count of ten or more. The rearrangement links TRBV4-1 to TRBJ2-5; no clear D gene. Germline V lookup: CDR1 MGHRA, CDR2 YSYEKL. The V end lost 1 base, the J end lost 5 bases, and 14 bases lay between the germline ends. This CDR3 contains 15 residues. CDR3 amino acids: CASSQAGRGGETQYF. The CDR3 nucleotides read TGCGCCAGCAGCCAAGCGGGTAGAGGTGGGGAGACCCAGTACTTC.

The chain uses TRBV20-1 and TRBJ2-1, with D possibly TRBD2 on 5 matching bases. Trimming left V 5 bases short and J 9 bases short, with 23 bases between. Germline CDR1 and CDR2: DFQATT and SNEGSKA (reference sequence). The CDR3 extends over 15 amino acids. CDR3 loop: CSAHMTTFWSGEQFF. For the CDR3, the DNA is TGCAGTGCTCACATGACTACCTTCTGGAGTGGTGAGCAGTTCTTC.

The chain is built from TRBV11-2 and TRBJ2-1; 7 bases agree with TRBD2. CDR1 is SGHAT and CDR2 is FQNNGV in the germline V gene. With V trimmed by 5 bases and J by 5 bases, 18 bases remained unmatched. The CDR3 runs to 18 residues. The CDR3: CASSRPVGTIRSHNEQFF. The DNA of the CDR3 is TGTGCCAGCAGCCGGCCGGTTGGGACTATCCGTTCCCACAATGAGCAGTTCTTC. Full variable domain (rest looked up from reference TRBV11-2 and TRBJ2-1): EAGVAQSPRYKIIEKRQSVAFWCNPISGHATLYWYQQILGQGPKLLIQFQNNGVVDDSQLPKDRFSAERLKGVDSTLKIQPAKLEDSAVYLCASSRPVGTIRSHNEQFFGPGTRLTVL.

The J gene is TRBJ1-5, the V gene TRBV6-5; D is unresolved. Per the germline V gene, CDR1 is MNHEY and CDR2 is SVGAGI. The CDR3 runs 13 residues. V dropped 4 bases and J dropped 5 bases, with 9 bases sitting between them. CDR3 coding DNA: TGTGCCAGCAGTTCAAGATATCATCAGCCCCAGCATTTT. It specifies CASSSRYHQPQHF.

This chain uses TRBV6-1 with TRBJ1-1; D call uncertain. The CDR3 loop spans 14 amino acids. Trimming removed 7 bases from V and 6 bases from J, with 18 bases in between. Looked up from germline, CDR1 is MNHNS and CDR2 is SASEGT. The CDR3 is CASTLAGSGAEAFF. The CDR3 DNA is TGTGCCAGCACCCTAGCCGGGTCGGGCGCTGAAGCTTTCTTT.

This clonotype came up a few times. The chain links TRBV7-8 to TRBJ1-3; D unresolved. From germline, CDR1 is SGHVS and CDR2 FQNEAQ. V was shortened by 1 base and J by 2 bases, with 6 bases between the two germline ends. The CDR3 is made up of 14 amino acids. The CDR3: CASSLGTTGNTIYF. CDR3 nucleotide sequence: TGTGCCAGCAGCTTAGGAACTACTGGAAACACCATATATTTT. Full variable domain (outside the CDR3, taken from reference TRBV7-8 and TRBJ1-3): GAGVSQSPRYKVAKRGQDVALRCDPISGHVSLFWYQQALGQGPEFLTYFQNEAQLDKSGLPSDRFFAERPEGSVSTLKIQRTQQEDSAVYLCASSLGTTGNTIYFGEGSWLTVV.

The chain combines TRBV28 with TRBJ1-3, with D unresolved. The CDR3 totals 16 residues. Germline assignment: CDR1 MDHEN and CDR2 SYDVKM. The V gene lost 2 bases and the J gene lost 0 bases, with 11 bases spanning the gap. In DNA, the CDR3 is TGTGCCAGCAGTTTAGTGCAGGCTACCTCTGGAAACACCATATATTTT. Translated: CASSLVQATSGNTIYF.

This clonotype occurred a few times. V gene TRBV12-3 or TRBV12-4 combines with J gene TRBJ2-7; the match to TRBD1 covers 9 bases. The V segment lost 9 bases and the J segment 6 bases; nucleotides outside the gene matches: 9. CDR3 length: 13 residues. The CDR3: CASRRTGGAEQYF. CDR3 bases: TGTGCCAGTAGGCGTACAGGGGGCGCCGAGCAGTACTTC.

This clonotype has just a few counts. In DNA form, the CDR3 reads TGTGCCTGGGCCACTAGCTTTCAAGAGACCCAGTACTTC. Amino acid sequence: CAWATSFQETQYF. The chain combines TRBV30 with TRBJ2-5; maybe TRBD2 (6 bases). V shed 5 bases and J shed 2 bases, with 12 bases lying between them. Germline loops: CDR1 GTSNPN, CDR2 SVGIG (reference sequence). This CDR3 region has 13 residues.

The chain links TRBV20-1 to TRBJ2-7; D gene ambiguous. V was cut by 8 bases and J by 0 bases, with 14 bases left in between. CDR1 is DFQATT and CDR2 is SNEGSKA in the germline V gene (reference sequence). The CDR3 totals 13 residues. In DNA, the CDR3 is TGCAGTCCGTTTGGCGGTAGCTCCTACGAGCAGTACTTC. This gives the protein CSPFGGSSYEQYF.